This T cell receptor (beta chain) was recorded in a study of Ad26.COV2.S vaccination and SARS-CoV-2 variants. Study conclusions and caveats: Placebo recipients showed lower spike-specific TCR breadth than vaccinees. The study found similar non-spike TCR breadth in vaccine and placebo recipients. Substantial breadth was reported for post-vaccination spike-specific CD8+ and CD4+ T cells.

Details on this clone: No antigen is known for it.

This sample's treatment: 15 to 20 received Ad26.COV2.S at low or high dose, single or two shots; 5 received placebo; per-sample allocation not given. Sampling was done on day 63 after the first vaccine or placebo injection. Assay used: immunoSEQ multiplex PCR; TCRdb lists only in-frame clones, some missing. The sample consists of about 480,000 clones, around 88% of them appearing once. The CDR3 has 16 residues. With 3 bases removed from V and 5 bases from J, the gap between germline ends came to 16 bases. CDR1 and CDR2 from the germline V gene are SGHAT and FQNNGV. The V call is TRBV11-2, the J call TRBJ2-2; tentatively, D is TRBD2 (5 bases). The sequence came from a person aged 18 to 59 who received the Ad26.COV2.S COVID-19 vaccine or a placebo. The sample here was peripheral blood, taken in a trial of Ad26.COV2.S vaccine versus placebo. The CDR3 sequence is CASSFFRDSGTGELFF. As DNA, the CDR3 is TGTGCCAGCAGCTTTTTCCGCGATTCGGGGACCGGGGAGCTGTTTTTT.